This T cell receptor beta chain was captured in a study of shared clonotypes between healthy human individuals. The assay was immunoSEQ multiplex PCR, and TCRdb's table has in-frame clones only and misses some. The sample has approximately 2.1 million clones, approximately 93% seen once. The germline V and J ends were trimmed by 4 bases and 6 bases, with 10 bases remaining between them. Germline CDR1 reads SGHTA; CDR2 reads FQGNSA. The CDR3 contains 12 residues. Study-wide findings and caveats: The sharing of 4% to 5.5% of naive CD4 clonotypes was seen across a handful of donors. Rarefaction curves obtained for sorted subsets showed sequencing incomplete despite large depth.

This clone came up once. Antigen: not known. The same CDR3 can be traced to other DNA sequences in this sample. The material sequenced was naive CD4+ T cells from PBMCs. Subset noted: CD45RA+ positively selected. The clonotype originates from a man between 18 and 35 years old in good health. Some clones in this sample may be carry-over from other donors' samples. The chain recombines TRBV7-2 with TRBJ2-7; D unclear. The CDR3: CASSSPPGEQYF. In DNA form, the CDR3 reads TGTGCCAGCAGCTCTCCCCCGGGCGAGCAGTACTTC.